A single sample gave rise to the 17 T cell receptor beta chains below, sequenced in a study of control samples from healthy donors and cancer patients. This table comes from immunoSEQ multiplex PCR, and its TCRdb copy is limited to in-frame clones, with some not included. The table records 150,000 to 200,000 clones, 85% to 95% of them present only once. The sequencing sample was made of blood. These receptors originate from a man aged 30-40 years in good health.

The CDR3 sequence: CASSWQEATDTQYF. The CDR3 DNA reads as TGCGCCAGCAGCTGGCAGGAGGCCACAGATACGCAGTATTTT. V gene TRBV5-1 combines with J gene TRBJ2-3; TRBD2 is a possible D gene (5 bases). The V gene lost 3 bases and the J gene lost 2 bases, with 10 bases spanning the gap. This CDR3 has 14 amino acids. Germline-derived CDR1 and CDR2 are SGHRS and YFSETQ.

V gene TRBV24-1 combines with J gene TRBJ2-1; D remains unclear. The V end was cut by 4 bases, the J end by 13 bases, with 10 bases between. The germline V gene has CDR1 KGHDR and CDR2 SFDVKD. The CDR3 contains 11 residues. CDR3 sequence reads: CATSDLEAQFF. CDR3 nucleotides: TGTGCCACCAGTGACTTAGAAGCCCAGTTCTTC.

V and J are TRBV5-5 and TRBJ2-3; D remains unclear. The CDR3 spans 14 residues. The ends were cut back, 2 bases at V and 2 bases at J, with 9 bases in the middle. Per germline, CDR1 SGHKS and CDR2 YYEKEE (reference sequence). The CDR3 loop reads CASSFTQFTDTQYF. CDR3 coding DNA: TGTGCCAGCAGCTTTACCCAATTCACAGATACGCAGTATTTT.

The chain recombines TRBV19 with TRBJ1-2; D gene unclear. Trimming shortened V by 5 bases and J by 5 bases, and 12 bases separated the two germline ends. Germline V gene lookup returns CDR1 LNHDA and CDR2 SQIVND (reference sequence). The CDR3 consists of 13 residues. The DNA of the CDR3 is TGTGCCAGTAGTGGAGTCAGCCCGTATGGCTACACCTTC. This gives the protein CASSGVSPYGYTF.

The chain combines TRBV12-3 or TRBV12-4 with TRBJ2-3; D is possibly TRBD1 or TRBD2 (5 bases each). V lost 7 bases, J lost 5 bases, and 13 bases lay in between. The CDR3 totals 13 residues. The CDR3 DNA is TGTGCCAGCACCCGGGACCGCGGAGATACGCAGTATTTT. This gives the protein CASTRDRGDTQYF.

The chain employs TRBV7-9 and TRBJ1-2; 11 bases line up with TRBD1. Germline V gene lookup returns CDR1 SEHNR and CDR2 FQNEAQ (reference sequence). V lost 5 bases to trimming and J lost 4 bases; unmatched junction nucleotides: 9. The CDR3 has 16 residues. CDR3 sequence: CASSLMGTGGVYGYTF. The DNA for the CDR3 is TGTGCCAGCAGCCTCATGGGGACAGGGGGAGTCTATGGCTACACCTTC.

This clone was seen just once. The rearrangement joins TRBV13 to TRBJ2-1, with TRBD2 matching over 9 bases. J was trimmed by 4 bases and V by 6 bases; bases with no gene match: 7. In germline, CDR1 is PRHDT, CDR2 FYEKMQ (reference sequence). The CDR3 loop spans 15 amino acids. CDR3 DNA: TGTGCCAGCAGAGTGCGCGGGGGGGCTTACAATGAGCAGTTCTTC. Amino acid sequence: CASRVRGGAYNEQFF.

This chain connects TRBV27 to TRBJ2-1, with TRBD1 matching 7 bases. The CDR3 sequence is 15 residues long. Germline V gene sequence: CDR1 MNHEY, CDR2 SMNVEV (reference sequence). V lost 5 bases and J lost 7; bases outside the gene matches: 11. CDR3 coding DNA: TGTGCCAGCAGTCCCCGACAGGGAATGGGAAATGAGCAGTTCTTC. Its translation: CASSPRQGMGNEQFF.

The gene calls are TRBV27 and TRBJ1-2; weak D call: TRBD1 (5 bases). Trimming took 3 bases from V and 2 from J, leaving 10 bases between them. Germline loops: CDR1 MNHEY, CDR2 SMNVEV (reference sequence). The CDR3 is made up of 14 amino acids. The CDR3 is CASSFRDPNYGYTF. As DNA, the CDR3 is TGTGCCAGCAGTTTCCGGGACCCAAACTATGGCTACACCTTC.

V usage is TRBV6-5 and J usage is TRBJ1-2, with D perhaps TRBD1 (5 bases). With 0 bases removed from V and 8 bases from J, the gap between germline ends came to 13 bases. The germline V gene encodes CDR1 MNHEY and CDR2 SVGAGI. The CDR3 runs to 14 residues. The CDR3 DNA follows: TGTGCCAGCAGTTACTCAGTGGGGGGACGGGGCTACACCTTC. Its translation: CASSYSVGGRGYTF.

CDR3 coding DNA: TGTGCCAGCAGTTTACCTGGGACAGGGCGGACTGAGCAGTTCTTC. It specifies CASSLPGTGRTEQFF. The rearrangement links TRBV27 to TRBJ2-1; TRBD1 aligns across 9 bases. After removal of 2 bases from V and 9 bases from J, the junction contained 8 bases not matched to a gene. CDR1 and CDR2 (germline): MNHEY, SMNVEV (reference sequence). The CDR3 runs to 15 residues.

The chain's CDR3 is CASSLVVGGDSPLHF. CDR3 nucleotides: TGTGCCAGCAGCTTAGTCGTCGGGGGCGATTCACCCCTCCACTTT. V and J are TRBV7-2 and TRBJ1-6; TRBD1 might be the D (6 bases). The CDR3 consists of 15 residues. The V end lost 1 base, the J end lost 8 bases, and 12 bases lay between the germline ends. Germline lookup yields CDR1 SGHTA and CDR2 FQGNSA.

This chain connects TRBV15 to TRBJ2-3; D is unclear. The CDR3 loop spans 16 amino acids. CDR1 and CDR2 (germline): LNHNV, YYDKDF (reference sequence). Trimming removed 0 bases from V and 3 bases from J, with 13 bases in between. The DNA of the CDR3 is TGTGCCACCAGCAGAGATAATCAGGTTAGGACAGATACGCAGTATTTT. Translated, it gives CATSRDNQVRTDTQYF.

The rearrangement links TRBV5-6 to TRBJ2-2; 8 nucleotides line up with TRBD1. CDR3 length: 15 amino acids. The V and J ends lost 4 bases and 1 base, in that order; junction bases with no gene match: 3. Germline loops: CDR1 SGHDT, CDR2 YYEEEE. The CDR3 is CASSNGQGNTGELFF. The CDR3 nucleotides read TGTGCCAGCAGCAACGGACAGGGGAACACCGGGGAGCTGTTTTTT. The full variable domain, completed using reference TRBV5-6 and TRBJ2-2, is DAGVTQSPTHLIKTRGQQVTLRCSPKSGHDTVSWYQQALGQGPQFIFQYYEEEERQRGNFPDRFSGHQFPNYSSELNVNALLLGDSALYLCASSNGQGNTGELFFGEGSRLTVL.

The chain joins TRBV19 to TRBJ1-5; D ambiguous. Germline V lookup: CDR1 LNHDA, CDR2 SQIVND (reference sequence). The length of the CDR3 is 14 residues. The CDR3 loop is CATHKGDSNQPQHF. The DNA for the CDR3 is TGTGCTACTCACAAGGGAGATAGCAATCAGCCCCAGCATTTT.

V and J are TRBV28 and TRBJ1-6, with D maybe TRBD1 (6 bases). The CDR3 is 14 residues long. V gave up 3 bases and J gave up 7 bases, with 10 bases separating them. Germline lookup yields CDR1 MDHEN and CDR2 SYDVKM. For the CDR3, the DNA is TGTGCCAGCAGTTTGGGCCAGGGGAATTCACCCCTCCACTTT. Residues: CASSLGQGNSPLHF.

The chain recombines TRBV2 with TRBJ2-1; TRBD2 agrees at 9 bases. Trimming at V came to 1 base and at J to 7 bases, leaving 5 bases not matched to a gene. Germline-derived CDR1 and CDR2 are SNHLY and FYNNEI. This CDR3 contains 15 residues. In nucleotides, the CDR3 is TGTGCCAGCAGTGAAGAGCTAGCGGGACAGAATGAGCAGTTCTTC. Amino acid sequence: CASSEELAGQNEQFF.